This TCR beta chain was captured in a study of regulatory T cells in long-lasting Graves disease. Regarding time point: newly diagnosed GD, antithyroid drugs for less than 3 months. The authors made the TCR library using RNA they extracted from PBMCs. This clonotype was counted between two and nine times. The antigen is unknown. Germline CDR1 MGHRA, CDR2 YSYEKL. V lost 3 bases, J lost 3 bases, and 12 bases lay in between. The CDR3 has 14 residues. Construction of the TCR beta libraries employed iRepertoire HTBI primers in conjunction with Arm-PCR of CDR3 regions. TCRdb reprocessed the multiplex PCR reads with MiXCR, giving one entry per CDR3 protein. This table holds about 610,000 distinct CDR3 sequences, roughly a sixth found once. Study findings and constraints: With persistent disease, TRBV28, TRBJ1-2 and TRBJ2-5 were the favored segments.

The same data also went into a second study, on T cells in Graves' hyperthyroidism and ophthalmopathy.

The receptor was derived from a man aged 18 to 29 with Graves disease. The source material was peripheral blood mononuclear cells (PBMCs), sampled at new diagnosis, from a patient treated with antithyroid drugs. The rearrangement joins TRBV4-1 to TRBJ2-7; D not resolved. The CDR3 spells CASSHPGPDYEQYF. The CDR3 DNA reads as TGCGCCAGCAGCCATCCCGGACCGGACTACGAGCAGTACTTC.